This entry lists 24 T cell receptor beta chains sequenced from one sample in a study of cytomegalovirus exposure and HLA in healthy donors. Use of 60 Vbeta and 13 Jbeta primers characterized the PCR. This table comes from immunoSEQ multiplex PCR, and its TCRdb copy is limited to in-frame clones, with some not included. This table holds approximately 170,000 clones, more than 65% found once. The sample consisted of PBMCs. The receptors shown here come from a man between 50 and 59 years old in good health and CMV-seropositive.

This chain uses TRBV4-1 with TRBJ1-1, with 7 bases identical to TRBD1. Trimming cost V 1 base and J 2 bases; bases outside gene matches: 4. Germline V lookup: CDR1 MGHRA, CDR2 YSYEKL. The length of the CDR3 is 15 residues. The CDR3 is CASSQGQGKNTEAFF. The CDR3 bases are TGCGCCAGCAGCCAAGGACAGGGAAAAAACACTGAAGCTTTCTTT.

The chain recombines TRBV30 with TRBJ1-1, with 9 positions matching TRBD1. Germline values: CDR1 GTSNPN, CDR2 SVGIG (reference sequence). The CDR3 has 12 residues. Germline trimming cut 8 bases from V and 4 bases from J; bases unmatched to any gene: 5. The CDR3 is CAGPGQGTEAFF. As DNA, the CDR3 is TGTGCCGGGCCGGGACAGGGCACTGAAGCTTTCTTT.

V gene TRBV7-2 combines with J gene TRBJ1-1, with D perhaps matching TRBD1 (6 bases). Germline V gene lookup returns CDR1 SGHTA and CDR2 FQGNSA. Between the trimmed V and J ends, which lost 5 bases and 4 bases, there was a span of 14 bases. This CDR3 is 14 amino acids long. The CDR3 is CASSKNRESTEAFF. As DNA, the CDR3 is TGTGCCAGCAGCAAAAACAGGGAGAGCACTGAAGCTTTCTTT.

V and J are TRBV19 and TRBJ2-1; the match to TRBD2 covers 7 bases. This CDR3 region has 15 residues. V lost 0 bases and J lost 4; bases outside the gene matches: 3. Germline-derived CDR1 and CDR2 are LNHDA and SQIVND (reference sequence). CDR3 DNA: TGTGCCAGTAGTATAGAACTAGCGAATTACAATGAGCAGTTCTTC. Protein sequence: CASSIELANYNEQFF.

The chain combines TRBV19 with TRBJ2-7, with D maybe TRBD2 (6 bases). The V end was cut by 5 bases, the J end by 0 bases, with 14 bases between. The V gene's germline CDR1 is LNHDA and CDR2 SQIVND (reference sequence). CDR3 size: 15 residues. The CDR3 DNA is TGTGCCAGTAGTGACCCCTGGAGGGACTCCTACGAGCAGTACTTC. Translation: CASSDPWRDSYEQYF.

V is TRBV4-1 and J is TRBJ2-7; D is unresolved. V was trimmed by 2 bases and J by 2 bases, leaving 7 bases between them. CDR3 length: 13 residues. Germline V lookup: CDR1 MGHRA, CDR2 YSYEKL. The CDR3 loop is CASSQTDTYEQYF. The CDR3 nucleotides are TGCGCCAGCAGCCAAACAGACACCTACGAGCAGTACTTC.

The chain couples TRBV9 to TRBJ2-5, with 8 bases that match TRBD1. Germline trimming cut 4 bases from V and 1 base from J; bases unmatched to any gene: 9. This CDR3 comprises 16 residues. Germline V lookup: CDR1 SGDLS, CDR2 YYNGEE. The CDR3 spells CASSTPRGTGQETQYF. The DNA of the CDR3 is TGTGCCAGCAGCACGCCCCGGGGGACAGGCCAAGAGACCCAGTACTTC.

This chain connects TRBV9 to TRBJ2-7; 7 nucleotides match TRBD1. V was pared by 4 bases and J by 3 bases, with 7 bases of the junction left unmatched. Germline V gene sequence: CDR1 SGDLS, CDR2 YYNGEE. This CDR3 spans 14 amino acids. CDR3 in amino acids: CASSSTGVHYEQYF. CDR3 DNA sequence: TGTGCCAGCAGCTCCACAGGGGTGCACTACGAGCAGTACTTC.

The gene calls are TRBV2 and TRBJ1-2, with a tentative D call TRBD1 (6 bases). The CDR3 length is 12 residues. Germline V lookup: CDR1 SNHLY, CDR2 FYNNEI. The V end lost 5 bases, the J end lost 8 bases, and 12 bases lay between the germline ends. CDR3 loop: CASSQGRMGYTF. The CDR3 region has the DNA TGTGCCAGCAGTCAGGGGCGCATGGGCTACACCTTC.

V gene TRBV4-3 combines with J gene TRBJ2-5, with TRBD1 identical over 7 bases. Trimming cost V 1 base and J 5 bases; bases outside gene matches: 7. This CDR3 is built from 15 residues. Germline CDR1 reads LGHNA; CDR2 reads YSLEER. CDR3 sequence: CASSQGDRVQETQYF. CDR3 nucleotides: TGCGCCAGCAGCCAAGGCGACAGGGTACAGGAGACCCAGTACTTC.

The chain couples TRBV5-1 to TRBJ1-6; D is unresolved. This CDR3 has 14 residues. With 0 bases removed from V and 7 bases from J, the gap between germline ends came to 8 bases. Per the germline V gene, CDR1 is SGHRS and CDR2 is YFSETQ. CDR3 coding DNA: TGCGCCAGCAGCTTGGGCTCCCAGAATTCACCCCTCCACTTT. The encoded protein is CASSLGSQNSPLHF.

The V gene is TRBV6-5, the J gene TRBJ1-6, with 10 bases aligning to TRBD1. V shed 2 bases and J 6 bases; nucleotides not matched to a gene: 4. This CDR3 contains 16 residues. Germline CDR1 reads MNHEY; CDR2 reads SVGAGI. CDR3 loop: CASSYGRDRGNSPLHF. CDR3 coding DNA: TGTGCCAGCAGTTACGGCCGGGACAGGGGTAATTCACCCCTCCACTTT.

This clone has only one observation. J is TRBJ2-4 and V is TRBV18; 7 bases fit TRBD2. J was trimmed by 2 bases and V by 5 bases; bases with no gene match: 6. CDR1 and CDR2 (germline): KGHSH, LQKENI. The CDR3 is 15 residues long. CDR3 sequence: CASSSQGGPKNIQYF. The CDR3, as DNA: TGTGCCAGCTCATCTCAGGGAGGGCCCAAAAACATTCAGTACTTC. The whole variable domain, filled in from reference TRBV18 and TRBJ2-4, reads NAGVMQNPRHLVRRRGQEARLRCSPMKGHSHVYWYRQLPEEGLKFMVYLQKENIIDESGMPKERFSAEFPKEGPSILRIQQVVRGDSAAYFCASSSQGGPKNIQYFGAGTRLSVL.

This clone was detected only a few times. This chain links TRBV6-5 with TRBJ1-2; D is unresolved. Germline CDR1 MNHEY, CDR2 SVGAGI. This CDR3 has 13 residues. Trimming shortened V by 6 bases and J by 7 bases, and 15 bases separated the two germline ends. CDR3 DNA sequence: TGTGCCAGCAGCCCGGAGAGGGCCCGTGGCTACACCTTC. This gives the protein CASSPERARGYTF.

The sample holds a few counts of this clone. This chain uses TRBV6-1 with TRBJ1-5; TRBD1 might be the D (5 bases). Between the trimmed V and J ends, which lost 4 bases and 4 bases, there was a span of 14 bases. CDR3 length: 15 amino acids. The V gene's germline CDR1 is MNHNS and CDR2 SASEGT. In DNA form, the CDR3 reads TGTGCCAGCAGTGCCCTCGCCAGGACAAATCAGCCCCAGCATTTT. Protein product: CASSALARTNQPQHF.

The chain combines TRBV29-1 with TRBJ2-1; TRBD2 agrees at 7 bases. J was trimmed by 7 bases and V by 7 bases; bases with no gene match: 7. The CDR3 is 12 residues long. Germline-derived CDR1 and CDR2 are SQVTM and ANQGSEA. CDR3 sequence (DNA): TGCAGCGCCCCGAGCGGGAATAATGAGCAGTTCTTC. Translating it yields CSAPSGNNEQFF.

The gene calls are TRBV6-5 and TRBJ2-1; no reliable D call. CDR1 is MNHEY and CDR2 is SVGAGI in the germline V gene. With 2 bases removed from V and 10 bases from J, the gap between germline ends came to 12 bases. The CDR3 loop spans 13 amino acids. CDR3 sequence: CASSYPGIGEQFF. The DNA for the CDR3 is TGTGCCAGCAGTTACCCCGGCATCGGGGAGCAGTTCTTC.

The chain has TRBV2 and TRBJ2-7; D is uncertain. CDR3 size: 16 residues. Germline loops: CDR1 SNHLY, CDR2 FYNNEI. Trimming pared 6 bases from V and 3 bases from J, leaving 21 bases between. CDR3 sequence reads: CASRPSSTILSYEQYF. The DNA of the CDR3 is TGTGCCAGCAGACCTTCTTCTACGATACTAAGCTACGAGCAGTACTTC.

V gene TRBV5-1 combines with J gene TRBJ1-4, with unresolved D. Germline CDR1 is SGHRS and CDR2 is YFSETQ. The CDR3 has 14 residues. V lost 0 bases to trimming and J lost 4 bases, with 7 bases between them. CDR3 sequence reads: CASSLGGFNEKLFF. CDR3 nucleotide sequence: TGCGCCAGCAGCTTGGGAGGGTTTAATGAAAAACTGTTTTTT.

The V and J genes are TRBV9 and TRBJ2-2; 8 bases agree with TRBD2. This CDR3 region has 13 residues. CDR1 is SGDLS and CDR2 is YYNGEE in the germline V gene. Trimming took 6 bases from V and 6 from J; bases not matched to a gene: 4. CDR3 region: CASNRAGAGELFF. DNA for the CDR3: TGTGCCAGCAACCGAGCGGGAGCCGGGGAGCTGTTTTTT.

The chain is built from TRBV6-1 and TRBJ2-7, with TRBD2 as a possible D gene (5 bases). V was trimmed by 7 bases and J by 7 bases, leaving 20 bases between them. This CDR3 has 14 residues. Germline lookup yields CDR1 MNHNS and CDR2 SASEGT. The CDR3 nucleotides are TGTGCCAGCAAAGTCGACCCCCCCCGAGGGGAGCAGTACTTC. Its translation is CASKVDPPRGEQYF.

The chain has TRBV18 and TRBJ2-2, with 10 positions matching TRBD1. Germline V gene lookup returns CDR1 KGHSH and CDR2 LQKENI. The CDR3 extends over 16 amino acids. After removal of 2 bases from V and 3 bases from J, the junction contained 3 bases not matched to a gene. CDR3 bases: TGTGCCAGCTCACCAGGACAGGGGGTGTACACCGGGGAGCTGTTTTTT. Translation gives CASSPGQGVYTGELFF.

The chain has TRBV18 and TRBJ1-1; weak D call: TRBD1 (6 bases). In germline, CDR1 is KGHSH, CDR2 LQKENI. The V end was cut by 3 bases, the J end by 4 bases, with 15 bases between. This CDR3 has 15 amino acids. The CDR3 DNA sequence: TGTGCCAGCTCACCGGGGGCAGGGGATACCACTGAAGCTTTCTTT. Its translation is CASSPGAGDTTEAFF.

This chain's CDR3 is CSARRYNEQFF. CDR3 bases: TGCAGTGCCAGACGTTACAATGAGCAGTTCTTC. The V gene is TRBV20-1, the J gene TRBJ2-1, with no clear D. The germline V gene has CDR1 DFQATT and CDR2 SNEGSKA (reference sequence). The CDR3 length is 11 residues. V lost 6 bases, J lost 4 bases, and 7 bases lay in between.